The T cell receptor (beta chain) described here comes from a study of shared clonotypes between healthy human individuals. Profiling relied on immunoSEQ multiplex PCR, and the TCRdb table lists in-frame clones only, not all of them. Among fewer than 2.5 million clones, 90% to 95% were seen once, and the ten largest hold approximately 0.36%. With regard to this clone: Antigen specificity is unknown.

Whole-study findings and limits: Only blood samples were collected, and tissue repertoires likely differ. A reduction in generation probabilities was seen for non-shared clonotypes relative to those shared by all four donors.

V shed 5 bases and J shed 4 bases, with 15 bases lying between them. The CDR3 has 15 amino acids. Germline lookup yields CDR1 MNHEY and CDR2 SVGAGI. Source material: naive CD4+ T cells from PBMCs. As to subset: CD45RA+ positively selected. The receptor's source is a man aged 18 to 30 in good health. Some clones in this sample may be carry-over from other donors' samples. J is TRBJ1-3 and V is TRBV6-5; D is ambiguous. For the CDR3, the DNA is TGTGCCAGCAGTACCAGAGGGCTTGAGGGAAACACCATATATTTT. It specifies CASSTRGLEGNTIYF.